Listed here is a single TCR beta chain. The sample originates from a study of blood T cell repertoires in COVID-19. Study-wide context: Donors in the United States, Italy and Spain gave samples during acute or convalescent COVID-19.

CDR1 and CDR2 (germline): PRHDT, FYEKMQ (reference sequence). The CDR3 spans 17 residues. With 4 bases clipped from V and 3 bases from J, the junction kept 12 bases outside the gene matches. Those enrolled, adults aged roughly 18 to 100 years, came from 20 to 25 US areas. The repertoire was sequenced with immunoSEQ multiplex PCR; TCRdb's copy has only in-frame clones and lacks some. This table holds 250,000 to 300,000 clones, roughly 88% found once. The specimen was PBMCs or T cells enriched from blood (not recorded which). The rearrangement uses TRBV13 and TRBJ2-1; 7 bases align to TRBD1. This clonotype originated in a woman younger than 45 who had recovered from COVID-19. The CDR3 nucleotides are TGTGCCAGCAGCTCCTCCTTGACAGGGCAATTCTACAATGAGCAGTTCTTC. This translates into CASSSSLTGQFYNEQFF.